The 13 T cell receptor beta chains below were found in one sample sequenced in a study of cytomegalovirus exposure and HLA in healthy donors. Researchers ran the PCR with 60 Vbeta and 13 Jbeta primers. This table comes from immunoSEQ multiplex PCR, and its TCRdb copy is limited to in-frame clones, with some not included. The profile covers 110,000 or so clones, with less than 80% appearing a single time and about 7.7% taken by the ten largest. The sample was PBMCs. The receptor source for this set is a woman between 45 and 65 years old in good health and CMV-seropositive.

Worth noting for this clone: Other DNA sequences in this specimen translate into the identical CDR3. V gene TRBV15 combines with J gene TRBJ1-2; 10 positions match TRBD1. The germline V gene encodes CDR1 LNHNV and CDR2 YYDKDF (reference sequence). Trimming removed 3 bases from V and 7 bases from J; junction bases left unmatched: 2. This CDR3 region has 13 residues. The chain's CDR3 is CATSRGQGLGYTF. The DNA of the CDR3 is TGTGCCACCAGCAGGGGACAGGGGCTTGGCTACACCTTC.

V gene TRBV2 combines with J gene TRBJ2-7, with 7 bases lining up with TRBD1. The J segment lost 6 bases and the V segment lost 3 bases, leaving 5 bases of the junction unmatched. CDR1 is SNHLY, CDR2 FYNNEI, per germline. The CDR3 extends over 13 amino acids. The CDR3 loop is CASSEEGGPEQYF. The CDR3 DNA reads as TGTGCCAGCAGTGAGGAAGGGGGCCCCGAGCAGTACTTC.

In this sample, this clone turned up a few times. The chain links TRBV6-5 to TRBJ1-4, with 7 bases fitting TRBD1. The CDR3 covers 13 residues. Germline lookup yields CDR1 MNHEY and CDR2 SVGAGI. Trimming at V came to 4 bases and at J to 7 bases, leaving 3 bases not matched to a gene. DNA of the CDR3: TGTGCCAGCAGTTGGGCAGGGGGTGAAAAACTGTTTTTT. It encodes CASSWAGGEKLFF.

This sequence joins TRBV10-1 and TRBJ2-5; 8 bases align to TRBD2. After removal of 0 bases from V and 5 bases from J, the junction contained 17 bases not matched to a gene. The CDR3 runs 19 residues. Germline values: CDR1 WNHNN, CDR2 SYGVQD (reference sequence). The CDR3 DNA is TGCGCCAGCAGTGAGTCGGAAAGGTTAGCGGGAAAGGGGGGGGAGACCCAGTACTTC. Amino acid sequence: CASSESERLAGKGGETQYF.

The genes are TRBV11-2 and TRBJ2-7, with a weak D call TRBD1 (5 bases). The V end was cut by 5 bases, the J end by 5 bases, with 19 bases between. The CDR3 has 15 residues. Germline assignment: CDR1 SGHAT and CDR2 FQNNGV. CDR3: CASSPERHRLHEQYF. The CDR3 DNA sequence: TGTGCCAGCAGCCCCGAAAGGCACAGGCTCCACGAGCAGTACTTC.

The rearrangement joins TRBV9 to TRBJ2-3; D call uncertain. Germline V CDR1 and CDR2: SGDLS, YYNGEE. The CDR3 contains 12 residues. Deletions cut 3 bases from V and 0 bases from J, with 2 bases between. CDR3 sequence: CASSASTDTQYF. The CDR3 nucleotides are TGTGCCAGCAGCGCAAGCACAGATACGCAGTATTTT.

This clone was observed a handful of times. This chain uses TRBV27 with TRBJ1-2, with 8 bases aligning to TRBD1. V lost 8 bases, J lost 4 bases, and 3 bases stayed unmatched. CDR1 MNHEY and CDR2 SMNVEV come from the germline V gene (reference sequence). The CDR3 is 12 amino acids. The CDR3 nucleotides are TGTGCCAGCGGACAGGGATCCTATGGCTACACCTTC. Protein sequence: CASGQGSYGYTF.

This clone was found a few times. The V call is TRBV4-3, the J call TRBJ2-5; 10 bases match TRBD2. This CDR3 spans 20 amino acids. V trimming: 0 bases; J trimming: 5 bases; junction bases outside the gene matches: 18. Germline CDR1 reads LGHNA; CDR2 reads YSLEER. The CDR3 DNA sequence: TGCGCCAGCAGCCAAGATATAGTAGCGGGGGGTAAAATGCGTTGGGAGACCCAGTACTTC. As protein: CASSQDIVAGGKMRWETQYF.

The J gene is TRBJ1-6, the V gene TRBV6-1; 8 nucleotides match TRBD1. The germline CDR1 and CDR2 sequences are MNHNS and SASEGT. V lost 3 bases and J lost 6; bases outside the gene matches: 7. The CDR3 covers 16 residues. The CDR3 loop reads CASSDKGQAINSPLHF. In DNA, the CDR3 is TGTGCCAGCAGTGACAAGGGACAGGCGATTAATTCACCCCTCCACTTT.

This clone has just a few counts. The J gene is TRBJ2-1, the V gene TRBV7-3, with D possibly TRBD2 on 6 matching bases. V lost 2 bases and J lost 0, with 11 bases in between. The CDR3 loop spans 16 amino acids. Germline values: CDR1 SGHTA, CDR2 FQGTGA. In DNA form, the CDR3 reads TGTGCCAGCAGCTTAGGCGGGGCTAGCTCCTACAATGAGCAGTTCTTC. Residues: CASSLGGASSYNEQFF. Filled out from reference TRBV7-3 and TRBJ2-1, the complete variable domain reads GAGVSQTPSNKVTEKGKYVELRCDPISGHTALYWYRQSLGQGPEFLIYFQGTGAADDSGLPNDRFFAVRPEGSVSTLKIQRTERGDSAVYLCASSLGGASSYNEQFFGPGTRLTVL.

This rearrangement joins TRBV5-4 to TRBJ1-1; D may be TRBD1 (5 bases). With 4 bases removed from V and 4 bases from J, the gap between germline ends came to 14 bases. This CDR3 contains 14 residues. Germline V gives CDR1 SGHNT, CDR2 YYREEE (reference sequence). CDR3 loop: CASSPPAGGTEAFF. The CDR3 bases are TGTGCCAGCAGCCCTCCGGCGGGGGGCACTGAAGCTTTCTTT.

V and J are TRBV4-1 and TRBJ1-2; no definite D call. Deletions cut 0 bases from V and 5 bases from J, with 13 bases between. This CDR3 contains 15 residues. Per the germline V gene, CDR1 is MGHRA and CDR2 is YSYEKL. The CDR3 loop is CASSQDLNIQYGYTF. CDR3 coding DNA: TGCGCCAGCAGCCAAGATTTGAACATACAGTATGGCTACACCTTC.

The V and J genes are TRBV9 and TRBJ2-2; 9 bases match TRBD2. The V gene's germline CDR1 is SGDLS and CDR2 YYNGEE. The CDR3 spans 16 residues. The J segment lost 5 bases and the V segment lost 0 bases, leaving 5 bases of the junction unmatched. The CDR3 DNA reads as TGTGCCAGCAGCGTAGTTGCGGGAGGGGGGACCGGGGAGCTGTTTTTT. It encodes CASSVVAGGGTGELFF.